A single sample is the source of the 18 T cell receptor beta chains below, sequenced in a study of cytomegalovirus exposure and HLA in healthy donors. PCR was performed using 60 Vbeta and 13 Jbeta primers. Libraries were prepared by immunoSEQ multiplex PCR; TCRdb keeps only in-frame clonotypes and omits some of them. The table gives tens of thousands of clones; the top ten clones make up about 1.2% of it. Source material: PBMCs. The source of these receptors is a man aged 30 to 39 in good health and CMV-seronegative.

The chain joins TRBV5-1 to TRBJ1-6; possible D gene TRBD1, 6 bases. Trimming cost V 4 bases and J 7 bases, with 24 bases left between them. Germline V gives CDR1 SGHRS, CDR2 YFSETQ. This CDR3 contains 18 residues. CDR3 in amino acids: CASSPIGGVGTQNSPLHF. Written as DNA, the CDR3 is TGCGCCAGCAGCCCAATTGGGGGCGTAGGGACACAAAATTCACCCCTCCACTTT.

The V call is TRBV30, the J call TRBJ2-7; TRBD1 might be the D (5 bases). V lost 2 bases, J lost 2 bases, and 10 bases lay in between. Germline CDR1 GTSNPN, CDR2 SVGIG (reference sequence). This CDR3 has 13 amino acids. The CDR3 DNA follows: TGTGCCTGGAGTTCAGGGATTGCCTACGAGCAGTACTTC. It yields the protein CAWSSGIAYEQYF.

V usage is TRBV9 and J usage is TRBJ1-2; possibly TRBD1 for D (5 bases). This CDR3 region has 15 residues. The V and J ends lost 4 bases and 2 bases respectively, with 15 bases between them. Germline CDR1 and CDR2: SGDLS and YYNGEE. The CDR3 DNA is TGTGCCAGCAGCCTCCCGAGGGGAGGGAACTATGGCTACACCTTC. This translates into CASSLPRGGNYGYTF.

V gene TRBV5-1 combines with J gene TRBJ1-2; 10 nucleotides agree with TRBD1. The CDR3 is 16 residues long. V shed 1 base and J 1 base; nucleotides not matched to a gene: 4. Germline V lookup: CDR1 SGHRS, CDR2 YFSETQ. CDR3 in amino acids: CASSLTGTGVNYGYTF. The CDR3 coding sequence is TGCGCCAGCAGCTTGACCGGGACAGGGGTTAACTATGGCTACACCTTC.

The chain joins TRBV7-9 to TRBJ2-5; TRBD1 matches 8 bases. The trim removed 7 bases at V and 7 bases at J, leaving 2 bases unmatched. The CDR3 runs to 11 residues. In germline, CDR1 is SEHNR, CDR2 FQNEAQ (reference sequence). The CDR3, as DNA: TGTGCCAGCACACAGGGGGGGACCCAGTACTTC. Encoded protein: CASTQGGTQYF.

This sequence joins TRBV7-7 and TRBJ2-5; D remains unclear. V lost 5 bases, J lost 3 bases, and 10 bases lay in between. CDR1 and CDR2 from the germline V gene are SSHAT and FNYEAQ (reference sequence). This CDR3 has 13 amino acids. The CDR3 nucleotides are TGTGCCAGCAGCATCGACGGAGAAGAGACCCAGTACTTC. This encodes CASSIDGEETQYF.

The genes are TRBV6-5 and TRBJ2-7; maybe TRBD1 (6 bases). This CDR3 is 13 amino acids long. V was clipped by 4 bases and J by 0 bases, with 7 bases between them. Germline values: CDR1 MNHEY, CDR2 SVGAGI. CDR3 protein: CASSWTVSYEQYF. CDR3 nucleotide sequence: TGTGCCAGCAGTTGGACAGTCTCCTACGAGCAGTACTTC.

In DNA, the CDR3 is TGTGCCAGCAGCGTAGGAGGATACACCGGGGAGCTGTTTTTT. It translates to CASSVGGYTGELFF. This sequence joins TRBV9 and TRBJ2-2; D not resolved. Germline V gene lookup returns CDR1 SGDLS and CDR2 YYNGEE. Trimming pared 0 bases from V and 3 bases from J, leaving 6 bases between. CDR3 length: 14 residues.

The V gene is TRBV11-3, the J gene TRBJ2-2; 7 bases map to TRBD2. There are 15 residues in the CDR3. Unmatched junction bases numbered 10, after V lost 5 bases and J lost 7 bases. Germline V gives CDR1 SGHNT, CDR2 YENEEA. The chain's CDR3 is CASSPGLVRDGELFF. CDR3 coding DNA: TGTGCCAGCAGCCCCGGACTAGTCCGCGACGGGGAGCTGTTTTTT.

V gene TRBV9 combines with J gene TRBJ1-1; D unclear. The germline CDR1 and CDR2 sequences are SGDLS and YYNGEE. The CDR3 runs 13 residues. Trimming left V 4 bases short and J 5 bases short, with 12 bases between. CDR3 bases: TGTGCCAGCAGCCCATACCTGAGGACTGAAGCTTTCTTT. Encoded protein: CASSPYLRTEAFF. The variable domain in full, with the rest retrieved from reference TRBV9 and TRBJ1-1, is DSGVTQTPKHLITATGQRVTLRCSPRSGDLSVYWYQQSLDQGLQFLIQYYNGEERAKGNILERFSAQQFPDLHSELNLSSLELGDSALYFCASSPYLRTEAFFGQGTRLTVV.

The CDR3 loop reads CASSRQDGGYEQYF. The CDR3 DNA follows: TGTGCCAGCAGCCGCCAAGATGGAGGCTACGAGCAGTACTTC. The rearrangement joins TRBV14 to TRBJ2-7, with a possible D match to TRBD2 (5 bases). Trimming cost V 4 bases and J 3 bases, with 13 bases left between them. The germline V gene has CDR1 SGHDN and CDR2 FVKESK. The length of the CDR3 is 14 residues.

V is TRBV27 and J is TRBJ2-5; perhaps TRBD2 as D (5 bases). The V end was cut by 2 bases, the J end by 1 base, with 20 bases between. CDR1 is MNHEY and CDR2 is SMNVEV in the germline V gene (reference sequence). This CDR3 has 18 amino acids. The CDR3 DNA is TGTGCCAGCAGTTTACGTGGGAGCGCTTCGCGTCCCCAAGAGACCCAGTACTTC. This translates into CASSLRGSASRPQETQYF.

The chain has TRBV5-1 and TRBJ2-1; D gene ambiguous. Trimming cost V 1 base and J 0 bases, with 11 bases left between them. Germline V lookup: CDR1 SGHRS, CDR2 YFSETQ. This CDR3 is built from 16 residues. Here the CDR3 DNA reads TGCGCCAGCAGCTTGTCGGCGGCCAGCTCCTACAATGAGCAGTTCTTC. The encoded protein is CASSLSAASSYNEQFF. Variable domain in full (rest from reference TRBV5-1 and TRBJ2-1): KAGVTQTPRYLIKTRGQQVTLSCSPISGHRSVSWYQQTPGQGLQFLFEYFSETQRNKGNFPGRFSGRQFSNSRSEMNVSTLELGDSALYLCASSLSAASSYNEQFFGPGTRLTVL.

The chain couples TRBV6-5 to TRBJ2-7; 8 positions agree with TRBD1. This CDR3 spans 14 amino acids. Germline V gives CDR1 MNHEY, CDR2 SVGAGI. Germline trimming cut 6 bases from V and 5 bases from J; bases unmatched to any gene: 9. CDR3 sequence reads: CASSRPGTGNEQYF. CDR3 in DNA: TGTGCCAGCAGCCGTCCCGGGACAGGAAACGAGCAGTACTTC.

The gene calls are TRBV7-2 and TRBJ2-7; D gene uncertain. The V gene's germline CDR1 is SGHTA and CDR2 FQGNSA. CDR3 length: 12 amino acids. V was pared by 1 base and J by 4 bases, with 5 bases between. The CDR3 here is CASSLDEYEQYF. DNA for the CDR3: TGTGCCAGCAGCTTAGACGAGTACGAGCAGTACTTC.

The V call is TRBV5-4, the J call TRBJ2-7; D gene uncertain. Per germline, CDR1 SGHNT and CDR2 YYREEE (reference sequence). The CDR3 length is 14 residues. The germline V and J ends were trimmed by 2 bases and 4 bases, with 13 bases remaining between them. CDR3 region: CASSFGSDPYEQYF. CDR3 bases: TGTGCCAGCAGCTTCGGAAGCGACCCATACGAGCAGTACTTC. The whole variable domain, filled in from reference TRBV5-4 and TRBJ2-7, reads ETGVTQSPTHLIKTRGQQVTLRCSSQSGHNTVSWYQQALGQGPQFIFQYYREEENGRGNFPPRFSGLQFPNYSSELNVNALELDDSALYLCASSFGSDPYEQYFGPGTRLTVT.

The CDR3 DNA reads TGTGCCAGTAGTGTCCAGGGGGGCACTGAAGCTTTCTTT. Its translation: CASSVQGGTEAFF. The chain couples TRBV19 to TRBJ1-1; 7 bases are a match to TRBD1. The germline CDR1 and CDR2 sequences are LNHDA and SQIVND (reference sequence). V dropped 5 bases and J dropped 4; count of bases not matched to a gene: 4. The CDR3 has 13 amino acids.

This CDR3 reads CASSEEGQGSTEAFF. The CDR3 DNA reads as TGTGCCAGCAGTGAAGAGGGTCAGGGGAGCACTGAAGCTTTCTTT. The V call is TRBV6-1, the J call TRBJ1-1; D perhaps matches TRBD1 (6 bases). The germline V and J ends were trimmed by 1 base and 4 bases, with 13 bases remaining between them. CDR1 and CDR2 from the germline V gene are MNHNS and SASEGT. The CDR3 contains 15 residues.